A selection of T cell receptor beta chains follows, all from one sample in a study of breast tumors, draining lymph nodes, adjacent tissues. Each CDR3 protein gets one entry after TCRdb re-called the multiplex PCR reads with MiXCR. The sample contains 150,000 to 200,000 distinct CDR3 sequences, about 33% of which appear only once. Sequenced: axillary lymph node tissue. The receptors stem from a female donor with breast cancer. Some clones in this sample may be carry-over from other donors' samples. The CDR3 runs from the conserved cysteine through the conserved F or W. The order of the fields is V gene, clone size, D gene, J gene, CDR3 protein, CDR3 DNA. A D gene is named only where the DNA matches it firmly. Only some rows state a clone size, as once, few, many or a class for expanded clones.

TRBV6-1,few,TRBD2,TRBJ2-7,CASSEAAGGSEQYF,TGTGCCAGCAGTGAAGCTGCGGGAGGGAGCGAGCAGTACTTC
TRBV7-9,many,TRBD1,TRBJ1-1,CASSSQGALTEAFF,TGTGCCAGCAGCTCCCAGGGGGCCCTCACTGAAGCTTTCTTT
TRBV7-8,NA,TRBD2,TRBJ2-5,CASSPGGF,TGTGCCAGCAGCCCGGGGGGGTTC
TRBV5-1,many,TRBD1,TRBJ1-2,CASRRQGTGLSGYTF,TGCGCCAGCAGACGGCAGGGGACAGGGCTTAGTGGCTACACCTTC
TRBV20-1,many,TRBD2,TRBJ2-7,CSASRLADTYEQYF,TGCAGTGCTAGCAGACTAGCAGATACCTACGAGCAGTACTTC
TRBV29-1,large,NA,TRBJ1-2,CSVGSTGDNYGYTF,TGCAGCGTTGGGTCCACAGGTGATAACTATGGCTACACCTTC
TRBV6-5,NA,TRBD2,TRBJ2-5,CASSPRLAGQGTQYF,TGTGCCAGCAGTCCAAGACTAGCGGGGCAAGGGACCCAGTACTTC
TRBV5-4,few,NA,TRBJ2-1,CASSLGDRFYNEQFF,TGTGCCAGCAGCTTGGGAGATAGGTTCTACAATGAGCAGTTCTTC
TRBV7-2,NA,NA,TRBJ2-7,CASSPREFEQYF,TGCGCCAGCAGCCCCAGGGAGTTCGAGCAGTACTTC
TRBV7-8,many,NA,TRBJ1-2,CASSLASGNPLYGYTF,TGTGCCAGCAGCTTAGCCTCGGGAAATCCCCTCTATGGCTACACCTTC
TRBV5-1,many,NA,TRBJ2-5,CASSLDARAQYF,TGCGCCAGCAGCTTGGACGCGAGAGCCCAGTACTTC
TRBV2,NA,TRBD2,TRBJ2-3,CASSGGGLAGAGRTDTQYF,TGTGCCAGCAGTGGGGGGGGACTAGCGGGAGCGGGGAGAACAGATACGCAGTATTTT
TRBV5-5,NA,TRBD1,TRBJ1-4,CANTPLQGMPNEKLFF,TGTGCCAACACCCCGCTACAGGGGATGCCTAATGAAAAACTGTTTTTT
TRBV29-1,NA,NA,TRBJ2-2,CSLGGGYTGELFF,TGCAGCTTAGGAGGGGGCTACACCGGGGAGCTGTTTTTT
TRBV2,NA,NA,TRBJ2-5,CASSGLGGGTGETQYF,TGTGCCAGCAGTGGACTCGGAGGCGGGACCGGGGAGACCCAGTACTTC
TRBV30,NA,NA,TRBJ2-5,CAWSGGTVEGAQYF,TGTGCCTGGAGTGGGGGAACGGTCGAGGGGGCCCAGTACTTC
TRBV5-6,many,NA,TRBJ1-3,CASSRGNSGNTIYF,TGTGCCAGCAGTCGCGGGAACTCTGGAAACACCATATATTTT
TRBV20-1,many,TRBD2,TRBJ2-7,CSASTLSGTISYEQYF,TGCAGTGCTAGCACCTTGTCCGGGACTATCTCCTACGAGCAGTACTTC
TRBV2,many,NA,TRBJ1-5,CASRDQFSNQPQHF,TGTGCCAGCCGAGACCAATTCAGCAATCAGCCCCAGCATTTT
TRBV5-1,NA,NA,TRBJ1-6,CASSSDTKSPLHF,TGCGCCAGCAGCTCGGACACTAAGTCACCCCTCCACTTT
TRBV19,many,TRBD1,TRBJ2-2,CASSPQDRVGELFF,TGTGCCAGTAGTCCCCAGGACAGGGTCGGGGAGCTGTTTTTT
TRBV19,many,NA,TRBJ1-5,CASKLSGGNQPQHF,TGTGCCAGTAAGCTATCCGGGGGCAATCAGCCCCAGCATTTT
TRBV9,many,TRBD1,TRBJ1-5,CASSEGTGNQPQHF,TGTGCCAGCAGCGAGGGGACAGGCAATCAGCCCCAGCATTTT
TRBV28,few,TRBD1,TRBJ2-1,CASSFDRVSNEQFF,TGTGCCAGCAGTTTCGACAGGGTATCAAATGAGCAGTTCTTC
TRBV20-1,many,TRBD2,TRBJ2-5,CSALGGVAGLGETQYF,TGCAGTGCTCTCGGGGGGGTAGCGGGATTGGGGGAGACCCAGTACTTC
TRBV7-9,many,TRBD2,TRBJ2-3,CASSLRTSGYTDTQYF,TGTGCCAGCAGCCTCCGGACTAGCGGATACACAGATACGCAGTATTTT
TRBV20-1,NA,NA,TRBJ1-2,CSASREYGYTF,TGCAGTGCCTCCCGCGAGTATGGCTACACCTTC
TRBV7-6,many,NA,TRBJ1-4,CASSLADGGTNEKLFF,TGTGCCAGCAGCTTAGCGGACGGGGGGACTAATGAAAAACTGTTTTTT
TRBV5-1,NA,NA,TRBJ1-2,CASSLAGDAGRYSYTF,TGCGCCAGCAGCTTGGCCGGCGACGCAGGCCGCTATAGCTACACCTTC
TRBV28,many,TRBD1,TRBJ1-4,CASSFRGGRKLFF,TGTGCCAGCAGTTTCAGGGGGGGTCGAAAACTGTTTTTT
TRBV20-1,once,NA,TRBJ2-2,CSARDQGGLNTGELFF,TGCAGTGCTAGAGATCAAGGCGGGTTGAACACCGGGGAGCTGTTTTTT
TRBV5-8,many,NA,TRBJ1-4,CASSFSTERNEKLFF,TGTGCCAGCAGCTTTTCGACAGAGCGTAATGAAAAACTGTTTTTT
TRBV20-1,many,NA,TRBJ2-5,CSARDPGVRETQYF,TGCAGTGCTAGAGACCCAGGGGTCCGTGAGACCCAGTACTTC
TRBV11-3,many,NA,TRBJ2-1,CASSQYNEQFF,TGTGCCAGCAGCCAATACAATGAGCAGTTCTTC
TRBV6-1,NA,NA,TRBJ1-2,CASTPGGKDYGYTF,TGTGCCAGTACCCCGGGGGGGAAAGACTATGGCTACACCTTC
TRBV20-1,NA,NA,TRBJ1-5,CSARVVQGSNQPQHF,TGCAGTGCTAGAGTGGTACAGGGTAGCAATCAGCCCCAGCATTTT
TRBV28,many,NA,TRBJ2-5,CASSLPVISAQYF,TGTGCCAGCAGTTTACCAGTGATCTCGGCCCAGTACTTC
TRBV7-6,many,TRBD1,TRBJ2-1,CASSLRTGEMQYNEQFF,TGTGCCAGCAGCCTCCGGACAGGGGAAATGCAGTACAATGAGCAGTTCTTC
TRBV6-2/TRBV6-3,NA,TRBD2,TRBJ2-7,CASSHSRGSGVLEQYF,TGTGCCAGCAGTCACTCGAGAGGTAGCGGGGTCCTCGAGCAGTACTTC
TRBV11-2,once,TRBD2,TRBJ2-2,CASSFKGSGGTGELFF,TGTGCCAGCAGCTTCAAGGGTAGCGGGGGGACCGGGGAGCTGTTTTTT
TRBV12-3/TRBV12-4,many,TRBD2,TRBJ2-3,CASSPGLERITQYF,TGTGCCAGCAGTCCGGGACTAGAGCGCATCACGCAGTATTTT
TRBV20-1,NA,NA,TRBJ1-5,CRARPAGRRAQPQHF,TGCAGAGCAAGGCCCGCAGGGAGGAGGGCCCAGCCCCAGCATTTT
TRBV9,many,NA,TRBJ1-5,CASSGGWNQPQHF,TGTGCCAGCAGCGGTGGATGGAATCAGCCCCAGCATTTT
TRBV11-3,many,TRBD1,TRBJ1-2,CASSRTGTSLYGYTF,TGTGCCAGCAGCCGGACAGGGACCTCCCTCTATGGCTACACCTTC
TRBV6-1,few,NA,TRBJ2-1,CASSRAFSSYNEQFF,TGTGCCAGCAGTCGGGCCTTCAGCTCCTACAATGAGCAGTTCTTC
TRBV9,many,TRBD1,TRBJ2-1,CASGYLPRQGMHEQFF,TGTGCCAGCGGCTACCTACCCAGACAGGGCATGCATGAGCAGTTCTTC
TRBV3-1,NA,TRBD2,TRBJ2-7,CASSQGLAALSYEQYF,TGTGCCAGCAGCCAAGGACTAGCGGCGCTATCCTACGAGCAGTACTTC
TRBV20-1,NA,NA,TRBJ1-4,CSARDRWDIATNEKLFF,TGCAGTGCTAGAGACAGGTGGGACATTGCAACTAATGAAAAACTGTTTTTT
TRBV7-2,many,NA,TRBJ2-3,CASSLNPDTQYF,TGTGCCAGCAGCCTAAATCCAGATACGCAGTATTTT
TRBV18,many,NA,TRBJ2-7,CASSPQGSLYEQYF,TGTGCCAGCTCACCACAGGGGTCCCTCTACGAGCAGTACTTC
TRBV19,many,TRBD1,TRBJ1-6,CASDTGGTNSPLHF,TGTGCCAGTGACACAGGGGGAACTAATTCACCCCTCCACTTT
TRBV6-6,NA,NA,TRBJ1-1,CASSLSGAETEAFF,TGTGCCAGCAGTCTCTCTGGGGCAGAAACTGAAGCTTTCTTT
TRBV7-9,many,NA,TRBJ2-7,CASSSTGTGYEQYF,TGTGCCAGCAGCTCTACCGGGACCGGCTACGAGCAGTACTTC
TRBV6-6,many,NA,TRBJ2-7,CASSYRQTSYEQYF,TGTGCCAGCAGTTACCGACAGACCTCCTACGAGCAGTACTTC
TRBV7-2,many,NA,TRBJ2-1,CASSLAYGPGDEQFF,TGTGCCAGCAGCTTAGCTTATGGACCCGGCGACGAGCAGTTCTTC
TRBV2,many,NA,TRBJ1-5,CASSSWQLNQPQHF,TGTGCCAGCAGTTCCTGGCAGCTAAATCAGCCCCAGCATTTT
TRBV6-4,many,TRBD1,TRBJ1-2,CASSARTGSNYGYTF,TGTGCCAGCAGTGCCAGGACAGGGTCCAACTATGGCTACACCTTC